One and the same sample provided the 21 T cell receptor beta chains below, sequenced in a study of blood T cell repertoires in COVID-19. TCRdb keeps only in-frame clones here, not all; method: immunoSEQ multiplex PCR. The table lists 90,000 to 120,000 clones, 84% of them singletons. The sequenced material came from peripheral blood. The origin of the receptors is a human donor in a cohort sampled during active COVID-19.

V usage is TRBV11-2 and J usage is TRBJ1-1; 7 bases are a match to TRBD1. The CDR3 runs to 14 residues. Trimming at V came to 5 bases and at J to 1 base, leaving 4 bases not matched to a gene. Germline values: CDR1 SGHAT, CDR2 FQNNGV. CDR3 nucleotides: TGTGCCAGCAGCACCCGGACAGGGAACACTGAAGCTTTCTTT. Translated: CASSTRTGNTEAFF.

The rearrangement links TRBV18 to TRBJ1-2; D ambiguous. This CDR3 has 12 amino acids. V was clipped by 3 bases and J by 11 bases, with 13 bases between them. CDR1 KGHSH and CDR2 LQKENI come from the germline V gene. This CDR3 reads CASSPEAFLYTF. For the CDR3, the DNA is TGTGCCAGCTCACCTGAGGCGTTTCTATACACCTTC.

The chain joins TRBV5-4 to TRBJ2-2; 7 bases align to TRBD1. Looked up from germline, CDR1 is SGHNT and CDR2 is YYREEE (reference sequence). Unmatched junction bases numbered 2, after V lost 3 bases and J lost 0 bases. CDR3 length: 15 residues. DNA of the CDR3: TGTGCCAGCAGCTGGGACAGCGCGAACACCGGGGAGCTGTTTTTT. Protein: CASSWDSANTGELFF. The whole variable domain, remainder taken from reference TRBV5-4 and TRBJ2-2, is ETGVTQSPTHLIKTRGQQVTLRCSSQSGHNTVSWYQQALGQGPQFIFQYYREEENGRGNFPPRFSGLQFPNYSSELNVNALELDDSALYLCASSWDSANTGELFFGEGSRLTVL.

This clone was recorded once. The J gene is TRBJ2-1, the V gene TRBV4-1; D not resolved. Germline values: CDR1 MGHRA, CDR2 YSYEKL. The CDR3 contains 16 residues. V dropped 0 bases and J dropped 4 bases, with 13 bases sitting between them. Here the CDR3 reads CASSQDLIPPYNEQFF. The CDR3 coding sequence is TGCGCCAGCAGCCAAGATTTAATCCCTCCTTACAATGAGCAGTTCTTC.

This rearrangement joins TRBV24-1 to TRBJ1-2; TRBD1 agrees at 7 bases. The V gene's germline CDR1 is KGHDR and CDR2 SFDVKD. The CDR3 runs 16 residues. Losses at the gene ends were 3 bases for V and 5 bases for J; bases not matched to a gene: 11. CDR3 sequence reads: CATSDRQGVTPYGYTF. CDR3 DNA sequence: TGTGCCACCAGTGATCGACAGGGAGTTACTCCTTATGGCTACACCTTC.

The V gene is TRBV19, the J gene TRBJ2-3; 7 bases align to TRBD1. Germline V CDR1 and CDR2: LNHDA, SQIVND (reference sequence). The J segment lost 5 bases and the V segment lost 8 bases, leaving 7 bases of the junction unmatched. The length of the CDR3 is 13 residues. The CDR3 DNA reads TGTGCCAGTGGACAGGAGAATTTAGATACGCAGTATTTT. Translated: CASGQENLDTQYF.

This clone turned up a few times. CDR3 sequence reads: CASSLEAGTGTQHF. The CDR3 coding sequence is TGTGCCAGCAGCTTAGAGGCCGGGACTGGGACCCAGCATTTT. The chain has TRBV11-2 and TRBJ1-5; TRBD1 is a possible D gene (5 bases). From germline, CDR1 is SGHAT and CDR2 FQNNGV. CDR3 length equals 14 residues. Trimming shortened V by 0 bases and J by 11 bases, and 14 bases separated the two germline ends.

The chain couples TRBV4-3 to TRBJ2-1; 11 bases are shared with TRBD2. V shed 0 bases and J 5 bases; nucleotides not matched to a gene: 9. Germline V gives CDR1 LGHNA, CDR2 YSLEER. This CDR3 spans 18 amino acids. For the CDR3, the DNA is TGCGCCAGCAGCCAAGATATCCCGGGACTAGCGGCTCACAATGAGCAGTTCTTC. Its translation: CASSQDIPGLAAHNEQFF.

The CDR3 nucleotides are TGTGCCAGCAGCCTCAGACTGGCCGATCAGCCCCAGCATTTT. It translates to CASSLRLADQPQHF. The chain carries TRBV7-2 and TRBJ1-5, with D unresolved. Germline CDR1 SGHTA, CDR2 FQGNSA. Trimming shortened V by 5 bases and J by 5 bases, and 13 bases separated the two germline ends. The CDR3 is 14 residues long.

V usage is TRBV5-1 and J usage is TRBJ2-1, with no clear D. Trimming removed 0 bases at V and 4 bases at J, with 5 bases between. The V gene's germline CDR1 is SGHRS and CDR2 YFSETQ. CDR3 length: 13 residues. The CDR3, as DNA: TGCGCCAGCAGCTTGGGCGGTTACAATGAGCAGTTCTTC. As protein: CASSLGGYNEQFF.

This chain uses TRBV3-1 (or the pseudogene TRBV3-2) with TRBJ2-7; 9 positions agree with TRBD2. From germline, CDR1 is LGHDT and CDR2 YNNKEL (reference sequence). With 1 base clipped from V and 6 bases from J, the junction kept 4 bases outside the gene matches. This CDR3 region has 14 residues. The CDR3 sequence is CASSQGTSAGEQYV. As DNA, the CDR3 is TGTGCCAGCAGCCAAGGGACTAGCGCGGGCGAGCAGTACGTC.

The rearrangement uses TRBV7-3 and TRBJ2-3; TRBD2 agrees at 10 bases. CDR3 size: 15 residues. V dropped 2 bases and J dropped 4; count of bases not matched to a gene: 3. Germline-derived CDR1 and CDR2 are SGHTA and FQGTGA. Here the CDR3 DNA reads TGTGCCAGCAGCTTAGGGAGCGGGAGGGCAGATACGCAGTATTTT. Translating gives CASSLGSGRADTQYF.

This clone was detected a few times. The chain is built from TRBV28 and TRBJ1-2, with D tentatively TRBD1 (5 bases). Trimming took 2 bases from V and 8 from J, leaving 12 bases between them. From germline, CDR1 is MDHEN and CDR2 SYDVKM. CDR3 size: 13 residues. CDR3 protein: CASSLQGEGGYTF. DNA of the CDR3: TGTGCCAGCAGTTTACAGGGTGAAGGCGGCTACACCTTC.

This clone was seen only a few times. The CDR3 spells CASTDSRSGNTIYF. As DNA, the CDR3 is TGTGCCAGCACGGACAGCCGCTCTGGAAACACCATATATTTT. V is TRBV7-9 and J is TRBJ1-3; tentatively, D is TRBD1 (6 bases). Germline CDR1 reads SEHNR; CDR2 reads FQNEAQ (reference sequence). The CDR3 has 14 residues. Trimming took 7 bases from V and 0 from J, leaving 10 bases between them. Variable domain in full (rest from reference TRBV7-9 and TRBJ1-3): DTGVSQNPRHKITKRGQNVTFRCDPISEHNRLYWYRQTLGQGPEFLTYFQNEAQLEKSRLLSDRFSAERPKGSFSTLEIQRTEQGDSAMYLCASTDSRSGNTIYFGEGSWLTVV.

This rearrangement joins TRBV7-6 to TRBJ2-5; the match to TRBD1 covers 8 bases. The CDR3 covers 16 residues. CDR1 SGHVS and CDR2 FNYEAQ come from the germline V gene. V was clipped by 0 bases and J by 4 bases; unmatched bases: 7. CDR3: CASSLARGQGGETQYF. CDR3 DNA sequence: TGTGCCAGCAGCTTAGCCCGAGGACAGGGTGGAGAGACCCAGTACTTC.

In DNA form, the CDR3 reads TGCAGCGTTGCAGAGACAGGGGTTGAAGCTTTCTTT. Translated: CSVAETGVEAFF. V and J are TRBV29-1 and TRBJ1-1, with 8 bases identical to TRBD1. In germline, CDR1 is SQVTM, CDR2 ANQGSEA. Trimming at V came to 4 bases and at J to 7 bases, leaving 5 bases not matched to a gene. The CDR3 spans 12 residues.

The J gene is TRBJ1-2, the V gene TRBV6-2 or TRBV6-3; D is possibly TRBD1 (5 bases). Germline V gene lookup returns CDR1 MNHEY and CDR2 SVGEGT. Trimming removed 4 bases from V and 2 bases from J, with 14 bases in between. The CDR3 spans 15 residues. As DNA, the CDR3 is TGTGCCAGCAGTTCTCCGACAGAACCCAACTATGGCTACACCTTC. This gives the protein CASSSPTEPNYGYTF.

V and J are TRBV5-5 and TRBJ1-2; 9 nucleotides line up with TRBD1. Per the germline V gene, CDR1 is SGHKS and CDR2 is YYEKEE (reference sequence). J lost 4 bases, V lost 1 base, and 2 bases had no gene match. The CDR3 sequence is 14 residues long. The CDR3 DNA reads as TGTGCCAGCAGCTTGAACAGGGGGCCCTATGGCTACACCTTC. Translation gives CASSLNRGPYGYTF.

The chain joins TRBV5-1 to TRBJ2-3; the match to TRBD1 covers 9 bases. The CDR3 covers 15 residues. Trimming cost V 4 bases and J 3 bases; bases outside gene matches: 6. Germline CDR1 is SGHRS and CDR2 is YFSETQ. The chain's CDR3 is CASSGGQGRTDTQYF. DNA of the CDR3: TGCGCCAGCAGCGGGGGACAGGGCCGGACAGATACGCAGTATTTT.

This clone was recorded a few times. This CDR3 reads CASSSRGAGGSYNEQFF. The CDR3, as DNA: TGTGCCAGCAGCAGTAGGGGAGCGGGAGGCTCCTACAATGAGCAGTTCTTC. This chain links TRBV21-1 with TRBJ2-1; no check of the table's D call, TRBD2, against the DNA was made. TRBV21-1 is tagged as a pseudogene. This CDR3 contains 17 residues.

DNA of the CDR3: TGTGCCTGGAGTGGAACACAGGGGGCGAGCAATCAGCCCCAGCATTTT. Translation gives CAWSGTQGASNQPQHF. The rearrangement joins TRBV30 to TRBJ1-5; 9 bases are a match to TRBD1. Trimming removed 1 base from V and 1 base from J; junction bases left unmatched: 5. CDR1 and CDR2 from the germline V gene are GTSNPN and SVGIG (reference sequence). This CDR3 region has 16 residues. The full variable domain, with the rest looked up from reference TRBV30 and TRBJ1-5, is SQTIHQWPATLVQPVGSPLSLECTVEGTSNPNLYWYRQAAGRGLQLLFYSVGIGQISSEVPQNLSASRPQDRQFILSSKKLLLSDSGFYLCAWSGTQGASNQPQHFGDGTRLSIL.